The TCR beta chain under discussion was sequenced for a study of shared clonotypes between healthy human individuals. Study information: There were three CD4 naive, three CD4 memory, two CD8 naive and one CD8 memory plates per donor.

Trimming cost V 6 bases and J 2 bases; bases outside gene matches: 9. This CDR3 region has 16 residues. CDR1 and CDR2 (germline): KGHSH, LQKENI. The table came from immunoSEQ multiplex PCR; TCRdb's copy has only in-frame clones and leaves some out. The data contain fewer than 400,000 clones, around two thirds of them seen just once; the ten biggest clones take up about 9.4%. The sequencing input was memory CD4+ T cells sorted from blood. Described subset: CD45RA-negative fraction. The TCR comes from a man aged 25-45 years in good health. J is TRBJ1-3 and V is TRBV18, with 8 bases lining up with TRBD1. CDR3 amino acids: CASSDKMTGAGNTIYF. CDR3 DNA: TGTGCCAGCTCCGACAAAATGACAGGGGCTGGAAACACCATATATTTT.